These 21 T cell receptor beta chains share one sample of origin, sequenced in a study of T cells in Graves' hyperthyroidism and ophthalmopathy. RNA transcripts yielded amplified TCR beta CDR3 regions. The HTBI primer set drove a first-round RT-PCR of the TCR CDR3. TCRdb re-called the multiplex PCR reads with MiXCR, one entry per CDR3 protein. The sample contains about 260,000 distinct CDR3 sequences, around 17% of which appear only once. The specimen was blood. The receptor set was obtained from a woman younger than 35 with Graves' ophthalmopathy.

Regarding this clonotype: One end of the junction varies from germline; a read error may be responsible. The rearrangement links TRBV9 to TRBJ1-1, with no clear D. The CDR3 is 15 residues long. Germline CDR1 is SGDLS and CDR2 is YYNGEE. The CDR3 DNA reads TGTGCCAGCAGCGTAGAACCGGGGATGAAGACTGAAGCTTTCTTT. Its translation: CASSVEPGMKTEAFF. The full variable domain, rest sourced from reference TRBV9 and TRBJ1-1, is DSGVTQTPKHLITATGQRVTLRCSPRSGDLSVYWYQQSLDQGLQFLIQYYNGEERAKGNILERFSAQQFPDLHSELNLSSLELGDSALYFCASSVEPGMKTEAFFGQGTRLTVV.

In its sample, this clonotype was seen many times. This chain uses TRBV28 with TRBJ1-2, with D hard to call. With 3 bases removed from V and 7 bases from J, the gap between germline ends came to 9 bases. Germline CDR1 and CDR2: MDHEN and SYDVKM. The length of the CDR3 is 12 residues. The CDR3 loop is CASSLKFGGYTF. CDR3 DNA sequence: TGTGCCAGCAGTTTGAAATTTGGTGGCTACACCTTC.

There are many counts of this clonotype. The genes are TRBV15 and TRBJ2-7, with a possible D match to TRBD1 (6 bases). The CDR3 spans 16 residues. Germline V gene lookup returns CDR1 LNHNV and CDR2 YYDKDF (reference sequence). Trimming took 0 bases from V and 1 from J, leaving 13 bases between them. The CDR3 DNA sequence: TGTGCCACCAGCAGAGATAGGGGGAGAAGGTCCTACGAGCAGTACTTC. This encodes CATSRDRGRRSYEQYF.

This clonotype has ten or more counts. The chain uses TRBV19 and TRBJ1-1; TRBD1 might be the D (5 bases). CDR3 size: 15 residues. The V and J ends lost 2 bases and 3 bases respectively, with 13 bases between them. The germline CDR1 and CDR2 sequences are LNHDA and SQIVND (reference sequence). The CDR3 nucleotides read TGTGCCAGTAGTATAACCGGGGGTAGTCACACTGAAGCTTTCTTT. Translation: CASSITGGSHTEAFF.

This clonotype was counted between two and nine times. The V gene is TRBV19, the J gene TRBJ1-2; D unresolved. Looked up from germline, CDR1 is LNHDA and CDR2 is SQIVND (reference sequence). This CDR3 spans 13 amino acids. The V end was cut by 7 bases, the J end by 8 bases, with 17 bases between. The CDR3 nucleotides read TGTGCCAGTACGTCGTCCGTCCAAGGGGGCTACACCTTC. Its protein product is CASTSSVQGGYTF.

Concerning this clonotype itself: The CDR3 end shows no conserved phenylalanine or tryptophan, and so a read error is likely. The chain couples TRBV20-1 to TRBJ2-3; D may be TRBD1 (6 bases). This CDR3 region has 16 residues. Germline V gene sequence: CDR1 DFQATT, CDR2 SNEGSKA (reference sequence). The V gene lost 3 bases and the J gene lost 3 bases, with 19 bases spanning the gap. CDR3 coding DNA: TGCAGTGCTAGTGATCGTACAGGGAAAGGGACAGATACGCAGTATTCT. Protein sequence: CSASDRTGKGTDTQYS.

Ten or more counts support this clonotype. The J gene is TRBJ2-7, the V gene TRBV28; 8 positions match TRBD1. CDR1 and CDR2 (germline): MDHEN, SYDVKM. The CDR3 runs to 13 residues. The V and J ends lost 6 bases and 4 bases, in that order; junction bases with no gene match: 5. CDR3 region: CASRGQGIYEQYF. CDR3 nucleotides: TGTGCCAGCAGAGGACAGGGTATTTACGAGCAGTACTTC.

The rearrangement links TRBV19 to TRBJ1-6; a possible D gene is TRBD1 (5 bases). CDR1 is LNHDA and CDR2 is SQIVND in the germline V gene (reference sequence). V shed 3 bases and J shed 10 bases, with 16 bases lying between them. This CDR3 region has 15 residues. CDR3 amino acids: CASSIGAQTGSPLHF. The CDR3 nucleotides are TGTGCCAGTAGTATCGGGGCCCAAACCGGCTCACCCCTCCACTTT.

The table lists this clonotype with many counts. This sequence joins TRBV6-1 and TRBJ2-5, with D maybe TRBD1 (5 bases). In germline, CDR1 is MNHNS, CDR2 SASEGT. This CDR3 has 14 amino acids. Deletions cut 6 bases from V and 1 base from J, with 12 bases between. In DNA, the CDR3 is TGTGCCAGCAGCAATTATGACAGCCAAGAGACCCAGTACTTC. It translates to CASSNYDSQETQYF.

There are many counts of this clonotype. The chain is built from TRBV19 and TRBJ1-1, with D hard to call. V lost 6 bases, J lost 1 base, and 12 bases lay in between. Germline CDR1 reads LNHDA; CDR2 reads SQIVND (reference sequence). The CDR3 runs 14 residues. The CDR3 region is CASRSGSSNTEAFF. The CDR3 DNA is TGTGCCAGTAGAAGCGGTAGCTCGAACACTGAAGCTTTCTTT.

Ten or more counts support this clonotype. This chain links TRBV14 with TRBJ1-2; unclear D gene. V gave up 4 bases and J gave up 5 bases, with 8 bases separating them. Germline CDR1 and CDR2: SGHDN and FVKESK. The CDR3 runs 12 residues. CDR3 sequence reads: CASSRETYGYTF. CDR3 nucleotides: TGTGCCAGCAGCCGAGAGACTTATGGCTACACCTTC.

The chain uses TRBV28 and TRBJ1-5, with 8 nucleotides matching TRBD1. The CDR3 length is 17 residues. Germline loops: CDR1 MDHEN, CDR2 SYDVKM. Trimming took 4 bases from V and 1 from J; bases not matched to a gene: 9. The DNA for the CDR3 is TGTGCCAGCAGTTCTCTCGGGACAGGACCAAGCAATCAGCCCCAGCATTTT. Its translation: CASSSLGTGPSNQPQHF.

This clonotype showed up many times. V is TRBV5-1 and J is TRBJ2-1; D possibly matches TRBD1 or TRBD2 (5 bases each). Germline lookup yields CDR1 SGHRS and CDR2 YFSETQ. V shed 0 bases and J shed 7 bases, with 8 bases lying between them. The CDR3 loop spans 13 amino acids. The CDR3 DNA follows: TGCGCCAGCAGCTTGGATTGGGGGAATGAGCAGTTCTTC. Its protein product is CASSLDWGNEQFF.

This clonotype was detected only a few times. This chain links TRBV12-3 or TRBV12-4 with TRBJ1-1, with 7 nucleotides matching TRBD1. V trimming: 8 bases; J trimming: 6 bases; junction bases outside the gene matches: 9. The CDR3 consists of 13 residues. This CDR3 is CASGEEGAAEAFF. The DNA for the CDR3 is TGTGCCAGCGGAGAAGAGGGGGCGGCTGAAGCTTTCTTT.

At least ten counts were recorded for this clonotype. V and J are TRBV20-1 and TRBJ2-3; D is possibly TRBD2 (5 bases). The CDR3 totals 15 residues. V was clipped by 3 bases and J by 4 bases, with 17 bases between them. Germline V gives CDR1 DFQATT, CDR2 SNEGSKA (reference sequence). The chain's CDR3 is CSASVLGGGADTQYF. The CDR3, as DNA: TGCAGTGCTAGTGTTCTAGGAGGTGGTGCAGATACGCAGTATTTT.

This clonotype was found many times. The chain employs TRBV7-9 and TRBJ1-2, with a weak D call TRBD1 (5 bases). V was trimmed by 5 bases and J by 8 bases, leaving 18 bases between them. The CDR3 is made up of 14 amino acids. Germline values: CDR1 SEHNR, CDR2 FQNEAQ (reference sequence). The CDR3 sequence: CASSPPTAPRGYTF. The CDR3 region has the DNA TGTGCCAGCAGCCCCCCGACAGCCCCGCGCGGCTACACCTTC.

This rearrangement joins TRBV4-2 to TRBJ1-2, with D uncertain. The CDR3 length is 15 residues. Trimming pared 0 bases from V and 1 base from J, leaving 9 bases between. Germline values: CDR1 LGHNA, CDR2 YNFKEQ. CDR3 DNA: TGTGCCAGCAGCCAAGAACTGCGGGGTAACTATGGCTACACCTTC. Encoded protein: CASSQELRGNYGYTF.

This clonotype showed up many times. The gene calls are TRBV7-9 and TRBJ2-5; D may be TRBD2 (5 bases). CDR3 size: 18 residues. Germline V lookup: CDR1 SEHNR, CDR2 FQNEAQ (reference sequence). V was trimmed by 1 base and J by 0 bases, leaving 18 bases between them. The CDR3 is CASSLGFVEGLYQETQYF. The CDR3 nucleotides are TGTGCCAGCAGCTTAGGATTTGTAGAGGGATTGTACCAAGAGACCCAGTACTTC. Drawing the rest from reference TRBV7-9 and TRBJ2-5, the complete variable domain is DTGVSQNPRHKITKRGQNVTFRCDPISEHNRLYWYRQTLGQGPEFLTYFQNEAQLEKSRLLSDRFSAERPKGSFSTLEIQRTEQGDSAMYLCASSLGFVEGLYQETQYFGPGTRLLVL.

Regarding this clonotype: Possible read error: a much larger clone is one base away. The chain has TRBV10-3 and TRBJ1-1; D is possibly TRBD1 (5 bases). This CDR3 spans 16 amino acids. The V end was cut by 3 bases, the J end by 1 base, with 15 bases between. Germline V gives CDR1 ENHRY, CDR2 SYGVKD. The CDR3 protein is CAISDSWGRKNTEAFF. CDR3 nucleotide sequence: TGTGCCATCAGTGACTCGTGGGGCAGAAAGAACACTGAAGCTTTCTTT.

This clonotype was counted a few times. The J gene is TRBJ2-3, the V gene TRBV4-1; 8 bases are a match to TRBD1. Germline V gene data show CDR1 as MGHRA and CDR2 as YSYEKL. With V trimmed by 6 bases and J by 6 bases, 8 bases remained unmatched. This CDR3 comprises 14 residues. The CDR3 DNA follows: TGCGCCAGCAGTAAAACAGGGGGAACGGATACGCAGTATTTT. Translated, it gives CASSKTGGTDTQYF.

The rearrangement uses TRBV19 and TRBJ1-2; the D gene is possibly TRBD1 (5 bases). V lost 6 bases and J lost 7, with 21 bases in between. The V gene's germline CDR1 is LNHDA and CDR2 SQIVND (reference sequence). The length of the CDR3 is 15 residues. The CDR3, as DNA: TGTGCCAGTAGCCCCTTTGCAGGGACTTGGTCTGGCTACACCTTC. Translated, it gives CASSPFAGTWSGYTF.